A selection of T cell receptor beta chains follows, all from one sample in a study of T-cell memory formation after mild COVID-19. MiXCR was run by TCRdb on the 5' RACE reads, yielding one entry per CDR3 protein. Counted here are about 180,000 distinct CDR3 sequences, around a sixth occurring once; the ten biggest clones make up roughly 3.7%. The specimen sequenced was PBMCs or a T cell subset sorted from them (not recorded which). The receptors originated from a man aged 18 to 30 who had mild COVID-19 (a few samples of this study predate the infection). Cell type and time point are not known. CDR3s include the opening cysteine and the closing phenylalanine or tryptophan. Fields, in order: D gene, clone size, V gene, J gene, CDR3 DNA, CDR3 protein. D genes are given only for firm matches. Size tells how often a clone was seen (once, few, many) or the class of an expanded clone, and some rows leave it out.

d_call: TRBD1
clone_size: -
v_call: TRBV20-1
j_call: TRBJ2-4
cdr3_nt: TGCAGTGCCCTGGCAGGGGGTCGGATTCAGTACTTC
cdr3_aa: CSALAGGRIQYF

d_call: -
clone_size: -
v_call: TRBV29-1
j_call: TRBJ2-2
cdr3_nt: TGCAGCGTTAGCAGTGAAGAAAACACCGGGGAGCTGTTTTTT
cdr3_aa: CSVSSEENTGELFF

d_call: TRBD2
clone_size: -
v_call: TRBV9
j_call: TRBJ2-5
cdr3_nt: TGTGCCAGCAGCGTATCGGGAAGCGGGGGCCAAGAGACCCAGTACTTC
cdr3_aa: CASSVSGSGGQETQYF

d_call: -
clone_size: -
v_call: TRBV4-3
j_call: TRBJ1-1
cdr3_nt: TGCGCCAGCAGCCAAGGGCCAGGGAATGTGAATGAAGCTTTCTTT
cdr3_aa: CASSQGPGNVNEAFF

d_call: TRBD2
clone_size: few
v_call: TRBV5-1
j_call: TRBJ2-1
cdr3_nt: TGCGCCAGCAGCTTGGGTTCAGGAGCGGGGGGGCTGCATGAGCAGTTCTTC
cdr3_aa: CASSLGSGAGGLHEQFF

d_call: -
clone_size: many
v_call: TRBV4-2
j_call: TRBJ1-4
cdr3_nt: TGTGCCAGCAGCCAAAACACGGAAAAACTGTTTTTT
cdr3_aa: CASSQNTEKLFF

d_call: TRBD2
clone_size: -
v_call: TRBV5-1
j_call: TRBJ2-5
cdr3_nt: TGCACCAGCAGCTTACTAGCGGGGGAAGAGACCCAGTACTTC
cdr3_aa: CTSSLLAGEETQYF

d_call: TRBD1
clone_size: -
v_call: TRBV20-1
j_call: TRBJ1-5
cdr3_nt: TGTGGGGCCGCGGGACAGGGCCTCAGCAATCAGCCCCAGCATTTT
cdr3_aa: CGAAGQGLSNQPQHF

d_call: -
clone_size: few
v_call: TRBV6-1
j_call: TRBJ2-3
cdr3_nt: TGTGCCAGCAGGCTGACTAGTCCGGATACGCAGTATTTT
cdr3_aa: CASRLTSPDTQYF

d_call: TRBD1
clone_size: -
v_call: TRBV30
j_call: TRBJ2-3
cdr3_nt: TGTGCCTGGAGTGTCGGGACAGGGTTTCCAGATACGCAGTATTTT
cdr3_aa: CAWSVGTGFPDTQYF

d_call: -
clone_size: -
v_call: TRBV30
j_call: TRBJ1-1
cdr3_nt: TGTGCCTGGGGGCGGGTTTGGATGAACACTGAAGCTTTCTTT
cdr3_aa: CAWGRVWMNTEAFF

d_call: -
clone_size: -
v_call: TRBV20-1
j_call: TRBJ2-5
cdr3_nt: TGCAGTGCTAGATTCCGCAGGGTACAAGAGACCCAGTACTTC
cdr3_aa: CSARFRRVQETQYF

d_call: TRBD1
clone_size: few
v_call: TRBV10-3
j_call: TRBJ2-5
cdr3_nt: TGTGCCATCAGTGAGAGTCACAGGGGGGAAGAGACCCAGTACTTC
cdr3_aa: CAISESHRGEETQYF

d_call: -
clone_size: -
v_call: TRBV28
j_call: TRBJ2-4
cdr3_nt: TGTGCCAGCAGTCCTCAGGGGGGGAATAACATTCAGTACTTC
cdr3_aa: CASSPQGGNNIQYF

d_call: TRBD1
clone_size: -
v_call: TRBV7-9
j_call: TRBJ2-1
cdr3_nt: TGTGCCAGCAGTTCTATAGGGACAGACAATGAGCAGTTCTTC
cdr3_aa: CASSSIGTDNEQFF

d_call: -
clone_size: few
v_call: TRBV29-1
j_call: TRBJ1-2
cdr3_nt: TGCAGCGTTTGGACCGGACTGAACTATGGCTACACCTTC
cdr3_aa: CSVWTGLNYGYTF

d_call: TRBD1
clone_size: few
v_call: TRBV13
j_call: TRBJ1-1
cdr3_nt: TGTGCCAGCCGCCCGTGGACAGGGTTGACTGAAGCTTTCTTT
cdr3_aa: CASRPWTGLTEAFF

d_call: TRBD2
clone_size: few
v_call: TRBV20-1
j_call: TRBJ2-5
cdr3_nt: TGCAGTGCCGCCCCCGCGACTAGCGGGGGGCAAGAGACCCAGTACTTC
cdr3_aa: CSAAPATSGGQETQYF

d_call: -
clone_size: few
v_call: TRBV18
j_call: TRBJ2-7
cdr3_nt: TGTGCCAGCTCACCACCCGCAGGGGCAGTGCAGTACTTC
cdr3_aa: CASSPPAGAVQYF

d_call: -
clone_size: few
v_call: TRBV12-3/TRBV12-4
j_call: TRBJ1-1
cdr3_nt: TGTGCCAGCAGTTTCGGTCGGCAGTACACTGAAGCTTTCTTT
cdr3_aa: CASSFGRQYTEAFF

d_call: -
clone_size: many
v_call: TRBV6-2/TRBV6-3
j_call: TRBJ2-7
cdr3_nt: TGTGCCAGCATCGGGGGCGAATACGAGCAGTACTTC
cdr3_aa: CASIGGEYEQYF

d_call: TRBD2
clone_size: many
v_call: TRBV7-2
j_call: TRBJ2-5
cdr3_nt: TGTGCCAGCAGCTTCGGGACGGGGGGGACCCAGTACTTC
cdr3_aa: CASSFGTGGTQYF

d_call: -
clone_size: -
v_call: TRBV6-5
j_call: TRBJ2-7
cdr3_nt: TGTGCCAGCAGTTCTGAGACGGCGAGGGTCCACGAGCAGTACTTC
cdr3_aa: CASSSETARVHEQYF

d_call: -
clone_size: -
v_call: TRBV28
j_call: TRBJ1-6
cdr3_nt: TGTGCCAGCAGTACTAATTCACCCCTCCACTTT
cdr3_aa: CASSTNSPLHF

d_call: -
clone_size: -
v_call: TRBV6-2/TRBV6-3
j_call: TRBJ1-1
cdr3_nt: TGTGCCAGCAGTCTAAATCACGGGGGGGCCTTGGACACTGAAGCTTTCTTT
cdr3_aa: CASSLNHGGALDTEAFF

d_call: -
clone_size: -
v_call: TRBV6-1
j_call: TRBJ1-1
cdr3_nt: TGTGCCAGCAGTGAATATGCCGACACTAAAGCTTTCTTT
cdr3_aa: CASSEYADTKAFF

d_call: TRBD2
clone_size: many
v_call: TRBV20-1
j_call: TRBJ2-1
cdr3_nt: TGCAGTGCTCCCCGACTAGCGGGGGGGGAGCAGTTCTTC
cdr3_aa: CSAPRLAGGEQFF

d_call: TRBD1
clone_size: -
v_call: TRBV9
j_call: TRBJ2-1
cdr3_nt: TGTGCCAGTGACAGGGGCTCCTACAATGAGCAGTTCTTC
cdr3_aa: CASDRGSYNEQFF

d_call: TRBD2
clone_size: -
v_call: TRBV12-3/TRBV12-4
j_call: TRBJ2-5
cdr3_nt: TGTGCCTCAGAGCGTGGGGGGGAAGAGACCCAGTACTTC
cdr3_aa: CASERGGEETQYF

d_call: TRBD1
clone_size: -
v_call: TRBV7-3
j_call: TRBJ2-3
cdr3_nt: TGTGCCAGCAGCTTGGCCAGGGGGCCAACAGATACGCAGTATTTT
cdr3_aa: CASSLARGPTDTQYF

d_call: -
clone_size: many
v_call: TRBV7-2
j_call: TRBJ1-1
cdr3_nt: TGTGCCAGCAGCCGGCGCCAGGCGAACACTGAAGCTTTCTTT
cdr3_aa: CASSRRQANTEAFF

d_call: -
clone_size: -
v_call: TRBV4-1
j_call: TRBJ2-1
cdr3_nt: TGCGCCAGCGGGCTCAGAGTTTACAATGAGCAGTTCTTC
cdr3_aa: CASGLRVYNEQFF

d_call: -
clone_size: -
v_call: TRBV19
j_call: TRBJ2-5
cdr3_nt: TGTGCCAGTAAACCCGCAGGAGAAGAGACCCAGTACTTC
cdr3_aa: CASKPAGEETQYF

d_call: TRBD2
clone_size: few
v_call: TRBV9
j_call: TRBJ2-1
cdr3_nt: TGTGCCAGCAGCCTTTATAGCGGGGGGGCCGGTGAGCAGTTCTTC
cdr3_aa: CASSLYSGGAGEQFF

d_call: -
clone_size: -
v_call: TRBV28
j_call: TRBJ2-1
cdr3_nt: TGTGCCAGCAGCTCTGGGTTGACCATTAAGCAGTTCTTC
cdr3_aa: CASSSGLTIKQFF

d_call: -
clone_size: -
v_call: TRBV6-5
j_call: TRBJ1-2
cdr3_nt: TGTGCCAGCAGGTATCAGGTTAACTATGGCTACACCTTC
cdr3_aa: CASRYQVNYGYTF

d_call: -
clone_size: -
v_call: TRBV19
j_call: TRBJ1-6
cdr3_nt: TGTGCCAGTAGTATTAACCCGGGCTATTCACCCCTCCACTTT
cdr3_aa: CASSINPGYSPLHF

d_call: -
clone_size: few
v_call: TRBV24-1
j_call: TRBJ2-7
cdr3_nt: TGTGCCACCCGCCCAGAGAACACCTACGAGCAGTACTTC
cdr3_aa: CATRPENTYEQYF

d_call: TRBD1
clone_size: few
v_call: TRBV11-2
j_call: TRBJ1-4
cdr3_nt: TGTGCCAGCAGCTTAGGATCCTTACAGGGGGGGGAAAAACTGTTTTTT
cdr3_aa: CASSLGSLQGGEKLFF

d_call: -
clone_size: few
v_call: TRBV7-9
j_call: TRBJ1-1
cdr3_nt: TGTGCCAGCAGCTCCCCTGGAAGACGGACCTTTGAAGCTTTCTTT
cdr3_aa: CASSSPGRRTFEAFF

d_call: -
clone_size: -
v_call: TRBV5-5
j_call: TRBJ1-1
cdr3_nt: TGTGCCAGCAGCTTGGTAGGGTCAGCGCTGAGAGCCTTCTTT
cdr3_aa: CASSLVGSALRAFF

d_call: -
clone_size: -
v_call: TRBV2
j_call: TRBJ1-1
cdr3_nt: TGTGCCAGCACCTCGGTTTCGAACACTGAAGCTTTCTTT
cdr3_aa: CASTSVSNTEAFF

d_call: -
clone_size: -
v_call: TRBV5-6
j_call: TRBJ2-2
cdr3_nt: TGTGCCAGCAGCTTGATCAGGCGAGACACCGGGGAGCTGTTTTTT
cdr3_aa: CASSLIRRDTGELFF

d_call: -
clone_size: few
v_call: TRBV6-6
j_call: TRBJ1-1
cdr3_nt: TGTGCCAGCAGTACCCCGCGGGGGGGCGCTTATACTGAAGCTTTCTTT
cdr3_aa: CASSTPRGGAYTEAFF

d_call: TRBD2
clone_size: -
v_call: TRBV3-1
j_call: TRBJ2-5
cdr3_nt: TGTGCCAGCAGCCAACCGGGACTAGCGAGCCAAGAGACCCAGTACTTC
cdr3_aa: CASSQPGLASQETQYF

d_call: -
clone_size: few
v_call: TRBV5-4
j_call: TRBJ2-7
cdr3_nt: TGTGCCAGCAGCTATGACAGCTACGAGCAGTACTTC
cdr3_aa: CASSYDSYEQYF

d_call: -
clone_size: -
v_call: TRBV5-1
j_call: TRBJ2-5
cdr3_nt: TGCGCCAGCAGCCCCAGGACTTGGGGGAGGGGGACTTACCAAGAGACCCAGTACTTC
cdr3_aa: CASSPRTWGRGTYQETQYF

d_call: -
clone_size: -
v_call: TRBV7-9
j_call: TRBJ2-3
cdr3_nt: TGTGCCAGCAGCCCGCCCCGGAGCCCCACAGATACGCAGTATTTT
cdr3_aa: CASSPPRSPTDTQYF

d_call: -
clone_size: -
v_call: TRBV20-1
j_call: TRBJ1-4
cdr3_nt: TGCAGTGCTAGAGAGCTGACAAAAGAAAAACTGTTTTTT
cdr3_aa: CSARELTKEKLFF

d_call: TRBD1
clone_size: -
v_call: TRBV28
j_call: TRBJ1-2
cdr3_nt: TGTGCCAGCAGTTCCCCAGGGACAGGGGGATTTGGCTACACCTTC
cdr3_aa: CASSSPGTGGFGYTF